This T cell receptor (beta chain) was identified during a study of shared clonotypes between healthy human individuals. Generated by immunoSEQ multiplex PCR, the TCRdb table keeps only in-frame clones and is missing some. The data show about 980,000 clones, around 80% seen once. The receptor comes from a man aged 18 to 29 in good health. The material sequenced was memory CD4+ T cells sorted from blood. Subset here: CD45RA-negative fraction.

The chain's CDR3 is CASSPSTASRTQYF. The DNA for the CDR3 is TGTGCCAGTAGTCCCTCGACAGCATCTAGGACCCAGTACTTC. The chain has TRBV19 and TRBJ2-5; D possibly corresponds to TRBD1 (5 bases). Between the trimmed V and J ends, which lost 5 bases and 7 bases, there was a span of 17 bases. Germline V gene lookup returns CDR1 LNHDA and CDR2 SQIVND (reference sequence). CDR3 length: 14 amino acids.